The 28 T cell receptor beta chains reported below all come from one sample, sequenced in a study of CD8 T cells in ankylosing spondylitis. TCRdb reanalysed the 5' RACE reads using MiXCR and keeps one entry per CDR3 protein. Here the sample spans under 300,000 distinct CDR3 sequences, around a tenth being singletons. Sequencing input: blood, either unsorted or a sorted T cell fraction (not recorded which). Every receptor here comes from a male donor with ankylosing spondylitis or in good health (not recorded which).

The chain couples TRBV7-8 to TRBJ2-1, with D unresolved. V shed 5 bases and J shed 2 bases, with 19 bases lying between them. Germline V gene lookup returns CDR1 SGHVS and CDR2 FQNEAQ. The CDR3 is 17 amino acids. CDR3 sequence (DNA): TGTGCCAGCAGCGAATGGGGATTGGCAATGACCTACAATGAGCAGTTCTTC. It yields the protein CASSEWGLAMTYNEQFF.

This clonotype has at least ten counts. The J gene is TRBJ2-1, the V gene TRBV25-1, with D tentatively TRBD2 (7 bases). Germline V gene lookup returns CDR1 MGHDK and CDR2 SYGVNS. The V end lost 7 bases, the J end lost 0 bases, and 16 bases lay between the germline ends. CDR3 length: 16 amino acids. The CDR3 nucleotides are TGTGCCAGCATAGGGGGGAGGGATAGCTCCTACAATGAGCAGTTCTTC. Its protein is CASIGGRDSSYNEQFF.

In this sample, this clonotype turned up a few times. J is TRBJ2-7 and V is TRBV25-1; D possibly corresponds to TRBD1 (6 bases). CDR1 MGHDK and CDR2 SYGVNS come from the germline V gene. V dropped 1 base and J dropped 3 bases, with 22 bases sitting between them. This CDR3 spans 18 amino acids. The CDR3 protein is CASSESWVGEQGVYEQYF. The CDR3 coding sequence is TGTGCCAGCAGTGAATCGTGGGTAGGAGAACAGGGAGTCTACGAGCAGTACTTC.

V is TRBV2 and J is TRBJ2-3; TRBD2 matches 12 bases. The CDR3 runs to 15 residues. Looked up from germline, CDR1 is SNHLY and CDR2 is FYNNEI. V gave up 6 bases and J gave up 4 bases; unmatched junction bases: 5. The CDR3 loop is CASRSGLAGPDTQYF. The CDR3 nucleotides read TGTGCCAGCAGATCGGGACTAGCGGGTCCAGATACGCAGTATTTT.

This chain connects TRBV7-8 to TRBJ2-1; D is uncertain. Trimming pared 1 base from V and 9 bases from J, leaving 7 bases between. CDR3 size: 12 residues. CDR1 and CDR2 from the germline V gene are SGHVS and FQNEAQ. DNA of the CDR3: TGTGCCAGCAGCTTAGAGTCCGCTGAGCAGTTCTTC. Translation: CASSLESAEQFF.

This clonotype has a count of ten or more. The genes are TRBV11-2 and TRBJ2-2; unclear D gene. V gave up 5 bases and J gave up 6 bases, with 13 bases separating them. Germline CDR1 SGHAT, CDR2 FQNNGV. The CDR3 is 14 residues long. CDR3 DNA: TGTGCCAGCAGCCCGATCCTCGGCTCCGGGGAGCTGTTTTTT. Its translation: CASSPILGSGELFF.

Of note for this clonotype: A much larger clone lies one base from this, so it may be a read error. CDR3 sequence: CASSRTGYSNRPQHF. In nucleotides, the CDR3 is TGTGCCAGCAGCCGGACAGGCTATAGCAATCGGCCCCAGCATTTT. The chain employs TRBV12-3 or TRBV12-4 and TRBJ1-5; TRBD1 matches at 7 bases. The CDR3 spans 15 residues.

The chain employs TRBV7-2 and TRBJ2-2; TRBD2 aligns across 12 bases. Trimming took 5 bases from V and 6 from J; bases not matched to a gene: 7. The length of the CDR3 is 16 residues. Germline CDR1 and CDR2: SGHTA and FQGNSA. Here the CDR3 DNA reads TGTGCCAGCAGCCTACTAGCGGGGGGAGTCCCCGGGGAGCTGTTTTTT. Amino acid sequence: CASSLLAGGVPGELFF.

Note on this clonotype: With a much larger clone just one base away, this may be a read error. The J gene is TRBJ2-7, the V gene TRBV4-1; D might be TRBD1 or TRBD2, each matching 6 bases. Germline CDR1 is MGHRA and CDR2 is YSYEKL. The CDR3 is made up of 13 amino acids. The CDR3 region is CASSQIAGGEQHF. CDR3 DNA sequence: TGCGCCAGCAGCCAAATAGCCGGGGGCGAGCAGCACTTC.

This clonotype has only a few counts. This clone may be a read error of a much larger clone one base away. The chain links TRBV6-1 to TRBJ1-2, with 8 positions matching TRBD1. This CDR3 contains 14 residues. Germline CDR1 and CDR2: MNHNS and SASEGT. CDR3 DNA: TGTGCCAGCAGCAACAGGGGGATAGACTATGCCTACACCTTC. It specifies CASSNRGIDYAYTF.

Many counts were recorded for this clonotype. V gene TRBV20-1 combines with J gene TRBJ2-3; 7 positions match TRBD2. Per the germline V gene, CDR1 is DFQATT and CDR2 is SNEGSKA (reference sequence). The CDR3 has 16 residues. With 0 bases clipped from V and 6 bases from J, the junction kept 12 bases outside the gene matches. For the CDR3, the DNA is TGCAGTGCTAGAGATAAAATAGCGGGCGCAGGGGATACGCAGTATTTT. Protein product: CSARDKIAGAGDTQYF.

The chain links TRBV7-2 to TRBJ2-7; TRBD1 matches 7 bases. This CDR3 contains 15 residues. V trimming: 5 bases; J trimming: 3 bases; junction bases outside the gene matches: 10. CDR1 is SGHTA, CDR2 FQGNSA, per germline. DNA of the CDR3: TGTGCCAGCAGCCCACAACAGGGGTTGAACTACGAGCAGTACTTC. Its protein product is CASSPQQGLNYEQYF. The whole variable domain, filled in from reference TRBV7-2 and TRBJ2-7, reads GAGVSQSPSNKVTEKGKDVELRCDPISGHTALYWYRQSLGQGLEFLIYFQGNSAPDKSGLPSDRFSAERTGGSVSTLTIQRTQQEDSAVYLCASSPQQGLNYEQYFGPGTRLTVT.

This clonotype was counted a few times. The chain is built from TRBV11-2 and TRBJ2-2; 7 nucleotides line up with TRBD1. The CDR3 is 20 residues long. CDR1 SGHAT and CDR2 FQNNGV come from the germline V gene. The V gene end was trimmed by 1 base and the J gene end by 1 base; junction bases not matched to a gene: 15. In DNA form, the CDR3 reads TGTGCCAGCAGCTTAGGGGTTATTTTTACGGGACAGTGGAACACCGGGGAGCTGTTTTTT. This gives the protein CASSLGVIFTGQWNTGELFF.

This clonotype was recorded at least ten times. CDR3 DNA sequence: TGCGCCAGCAGCGAGGGACTAGCGCACGGGGAGCTGTTTTTT. Its translation is CASSEGLAHGELFF. The chain combines TRBV5-1 with TRBJ2-2, with 10 positions matching TRBD2. The CDR3 extends over 14 amino acids. V gave up 4 bases and J gave up 7 bases; unmatched junction bases: 4. Germline V CDR1 and CDR2: SGHRS, YFSETQ.

This clonotype occurred a few times. This sequence joins TRBV5-8 and TRBJ2-1; maybe TRBD2 (6 bases). Trimming removed 0 bases from V and 16 bases from J, with 17 bases in between. Germline lookup yields CDR1 SGHTS and CDR2 YDEGEE. The CDR3 is 13 amino acids. The CDR3 here is CASSLAGTPVAFF. The CDR3 DNA reads TGTGCCAGCAGCTTGGCTGGGACTCCCGTTGCCTTCTTC.

A few counts support this clonotype. The CDR3, as DNA: TGTGCCAGCAGCCTCGTGGGCGGCGGGGGCTACAATGAGCAGTTCTTC. Amino acids: CASSLVGGGGYNEQFF. The chain uses TRBV4-2 and TRBJ2-1; TRBD2 aligns across 7 bases. V lost 4 bases and J lost 3; bases outside the gene matches: 9. This CDR3 spans 16 amino acids. In germline, CDR1 is LGHNA, CDR2 YNFKEQ.

The V and J genes are TRBV7-8 and TRBJ2-5; 7 nucleotides match TRBD1. CDR1 and CDR2 from the germline V gene are SGHVS and FQNEAQ. CDR3 length: 17 amino acids. V dropped 5 bases and J dropped 5; count of bases not matched to a gene: 17. The chain's CDR3 is CASSPQILDRDSETQYF. CDR3 DNA: TGTGCCAGCAGCCCTCAAATACTTGACAGGGATTCCGAGACCCAGTACTTC.

The gene calls are TRBV12-3 or TRBV12-4 and TRBJ2-2; tentatively, D is TRBD1 (5 bases). There are 16 residues in the CDR3. V shed 6 bases and J shed 2 bases, with 16 bases lying between them. The CDR3 region is CASSQGRQENTGELFF. CDR3 DNA sequence: TGTGCCAGCAGCCAGGGCCGGCAGGAAAACACCGGGGAGCTGTTTTTT.

This clonotype showed up many times. V usage is TRBV20-1 and J usage is TRBJ2-5; D gene unclear. Germline V gives CDR1 DFQATT, CDR2 SNEGSKA (reference sequence). The CDR3 loop spans 14 amino acids. Trimming cost V 3 bases and J 2 bases, with 13 bases left between them. CDR3 DNA: TGCAGTGCTAGTAGGCCAGCAAATCAAGAGACCCAGTACTTC. Its protein is CSASRPANQETQYF.

This clonotype was recorded many times. The chain is built from TRBV20-1 and TRBJ2-1, with a weak D call TRBD2 (6 bases). This CDR3 has 14 residues. Germline values: CDR1 DFQATT, CDR2 SNEGSKA (reference sequence). V was shortened by 4 bases and J by 8 bases, with 18 bases between the two germline ends. The chain's CDR3 is CSATRVGPGDEQFF. The CDR3 nucleotides are TGCAGTGCTACCCGCGTGGGCCCGGGGGATGAGCAGTTCTTC.

The chain uses TRBV5-1 and TRBJ2-1, with D possibly matching TRBD1 (5 bases). The germline gives CDR1 SGHRS, CDR2 YFSETQ. Trimming cost V 5 bases and J 8 bases, with 8 bases left between them. The CDR3 loop spans 11 amino acids. This CDR3 reads CASRLGDEQFF. The CDR3 DNA reads TGCGCCAGCAGGCTAGGGGATGAGCAGTTCTTC. Variable domain in full (rest from reference TRBV5-1 and TRBJ2-1): KAGVTQTPRYLIKTRGQQVTLSCSPISGHRSVSWYQQTPGQGLQFLFEYFSETQRNKGNFPGRFSGRQFSNSRSEMNVSTLELGDSALYLCASRLGDEQFFGPGTRLTVL.

This clonotype was picked up many times. The chain links TRBV25-1 to TRBJ1-4; the D gene is possibly TRBD1 (6 bases). Per germline, CDR1 MGHDK and CDR2 SYGVNS. The CDR3 loop spans 13 amino acids. Trimming pared 7 bases from V and 5 bases from J, leaving 11 bases between. The CDR3 sequence is CASTEGGNEKLFF. DNA of the CDR3: TGTGCCAGCACCGAAGGGGGGAATGAAAAACTGTTTTTT.

The gene calls are TRBV7-2 and TRBJ1-5; D gene unclear. Germline V gene lookup returns CDR1 SGHTA and CDR2 FQGNSA. The V and J ends lost 2 bases and 1 base respectively, with 6 bases between them. This CDR3 has 14 residues. CDR3 sequence reads: CASSLPGSNQPQHF. The CDR3 DNA reads as TGTGCCAGCAGCTTACCGGGAAGCAATCAGCCCCAGCATTTT.

V and J are TRBV5-1 and TRBJ2-2; D might be TRBD1 (6 bases). CDR1 and CDR2 from the germline V gene are SGHRS and YFSETQ. V lost 5 bases, J lost 6 bases, and 11 bases lay in between. The CDR3 contains 13 residues. In nucleotides, the CDR3 is TGCGCCAGCAGAGAACAGGGTTCCGGGGAGCTGTTTTTT. It is translated as CASREQGSGELFF.

In its sample, this clonotype was seen many times. V usage is TRBV20-1 and J usage is TRBJ2-1; D unclear. Trimming cost V 4 bases and J 0 bases, with 10 bases left between them. Looked up from germline, CDR1 is DFQATT and CDR2 is SNEGSKA (reference sequence). This CDR3 is built from 14 residues. CDR3 sequence: CSATDQSSYNEQFF. CDR3 in DNA: TGCAGTGCTACGGACCAGTCCTCCTACAATGAGCAGTTCTTC.

This clonotype was recorded many times. The gene calls are TRBV11-2 and TRBJ2-3; D gene unclear. The V and J ends lost 1 base and 4 bases respectively, with 3 bases between them. The CDR3 extends over 12 amino acids. Per germline, CDR1 SGHAT and CDR2 FQNNGV. In DNA form, the CDR3 reads TGTGCCAGCAGCTTAGTCCCAGATACGCAGTATTTT. This encodes CASSLVPDTQYF.

This clonotype has ten or more counts. This chain connects TRBV4-1 to TRBJ1-2; TRBD1 matches at 7 bases. From germline, CDR1 is MGHRA and CDR2 YSYEKL. J gave up 4 bases and V 4 bases, and 9 bases lay outside the gene matches. The CDR3 has 15 residues. CDR3 DNA: TGCGCCAGCAGCCGAAGACAGGGATCGGGCTATGGCTACACCTTC. Amino acids: CASSRRQGSGYGYTF.

This clonotype was detected a few times. In DNA form, the CDR3 reads TGTGCCAGCAGCCAAGAACCAGCGGGGAGCACAGATACGCAGTATTTT. It codes for CASSQEPAGSTDTQYF. The V gene is TRBV3-1, the J gene TRBJ2-3; 7 nucleotides match TRBD2. The V and J ends lost 0 bases and 0 bases, in that order; junction bases with no gene match: 3. The CDR3 is 16 residues long. Per germline, CDR1 LGHDT and CDR2 YNNKEL (reference sequence).